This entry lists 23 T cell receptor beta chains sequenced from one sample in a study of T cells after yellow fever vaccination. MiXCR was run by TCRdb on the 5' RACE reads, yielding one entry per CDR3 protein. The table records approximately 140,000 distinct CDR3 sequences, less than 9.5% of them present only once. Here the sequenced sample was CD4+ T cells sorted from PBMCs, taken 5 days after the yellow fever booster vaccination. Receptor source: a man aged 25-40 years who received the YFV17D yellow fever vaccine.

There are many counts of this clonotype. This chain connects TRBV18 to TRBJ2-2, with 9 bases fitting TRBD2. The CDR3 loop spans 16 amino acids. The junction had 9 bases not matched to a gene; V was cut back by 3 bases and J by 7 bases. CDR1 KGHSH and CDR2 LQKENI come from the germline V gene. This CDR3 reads CASSPGRTSAYGELFF. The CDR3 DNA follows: TGTGCCAGCTCACCCGGGAGGACTAGCGCATACGGGGAGCTGTTTTTT.

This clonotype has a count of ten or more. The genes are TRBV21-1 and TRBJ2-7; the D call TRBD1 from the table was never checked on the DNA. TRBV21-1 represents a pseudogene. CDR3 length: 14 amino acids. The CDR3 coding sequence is TGTGCCAGCAGCAAAGGAGCAGGGTACTACGAGCAGTACTTC. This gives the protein CASSKGAGYYEQYF.

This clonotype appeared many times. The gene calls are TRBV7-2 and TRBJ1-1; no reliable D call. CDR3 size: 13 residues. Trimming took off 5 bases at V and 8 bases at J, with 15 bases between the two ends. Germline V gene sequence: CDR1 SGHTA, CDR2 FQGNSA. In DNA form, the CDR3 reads TGTGCCAGCAGCCCATATCCAGAGCTCGAAGCTTTCTTT. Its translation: CASSPYPELEAFF.

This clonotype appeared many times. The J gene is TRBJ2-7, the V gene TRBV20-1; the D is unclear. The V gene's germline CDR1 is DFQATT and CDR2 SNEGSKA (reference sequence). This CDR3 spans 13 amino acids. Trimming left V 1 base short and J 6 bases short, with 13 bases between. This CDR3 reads CSARGGEASEQYF. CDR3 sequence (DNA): TGCAGTGCTAGAGGAGGCGAGGCTTCCGAGCAGTACTTC.

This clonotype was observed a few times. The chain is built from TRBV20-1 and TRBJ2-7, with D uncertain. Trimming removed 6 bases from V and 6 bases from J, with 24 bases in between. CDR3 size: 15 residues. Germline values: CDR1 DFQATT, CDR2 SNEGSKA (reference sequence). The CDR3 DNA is TGCAGTGCCACCCGGGCAGACATACTTTATACCGAGCAGTACTTC. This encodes CSATRADILYTEQYF.

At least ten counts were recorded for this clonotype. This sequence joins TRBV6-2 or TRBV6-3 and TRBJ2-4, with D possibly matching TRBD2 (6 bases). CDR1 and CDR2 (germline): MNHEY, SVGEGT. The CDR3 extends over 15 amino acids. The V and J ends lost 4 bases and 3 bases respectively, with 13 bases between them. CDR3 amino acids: CASSSVPGVKNIQYF. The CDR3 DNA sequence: TGTGCCAGCAGTTCCGTCCCGGGAGTCAAAAACATTCAGTACTTC.

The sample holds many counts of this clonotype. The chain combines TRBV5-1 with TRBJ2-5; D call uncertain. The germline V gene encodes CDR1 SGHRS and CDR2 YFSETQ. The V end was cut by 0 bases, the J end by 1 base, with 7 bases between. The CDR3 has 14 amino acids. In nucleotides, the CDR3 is TGCGCCAGCAGCTTGGTTGGCAGCCAAGAGACCCAGTACTTC. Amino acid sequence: CASSLVGSQETQYF. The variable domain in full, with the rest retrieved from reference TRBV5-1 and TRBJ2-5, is KAGVTQTPRYLIKTRGQQVTLSCSPISGHRSVSWYQQTPGQGLQFLFEYFSETQRNKGNFPGRFSGRQFSNSRSEMNVSTLELGDSALYLCASSLVGSQETQYFGPGTRLLVL.

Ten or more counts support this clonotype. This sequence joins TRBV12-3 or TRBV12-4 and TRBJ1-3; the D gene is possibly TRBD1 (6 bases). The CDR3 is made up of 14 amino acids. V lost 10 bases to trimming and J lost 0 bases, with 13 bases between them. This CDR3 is CATQGSHSGNTIYF. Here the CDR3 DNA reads TGTGCCACCCAGGGGTCCCACTCTGGAAACACCATATATTTT.

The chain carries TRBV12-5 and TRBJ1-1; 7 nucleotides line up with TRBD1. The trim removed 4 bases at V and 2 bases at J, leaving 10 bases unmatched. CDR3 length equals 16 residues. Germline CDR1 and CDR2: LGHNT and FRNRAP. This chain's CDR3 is CASGSDRQGRNTEAFF. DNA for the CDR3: TGTGCTAGTGGTTCGGACAGGCAGGGAAGAAACACTGAAGCTTTCTTT. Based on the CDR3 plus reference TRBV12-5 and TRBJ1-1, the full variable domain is DARVTQTPRHKVTEMGQEVTMRCQPILGHNTVFWYRQTMMQGLELLAYFRNRAPLDDSGMPKDRFSAEMPDATLATLKIQPSEPRDSAVYFCASGSDRQGRNTEAFFGQGTRLTVV.

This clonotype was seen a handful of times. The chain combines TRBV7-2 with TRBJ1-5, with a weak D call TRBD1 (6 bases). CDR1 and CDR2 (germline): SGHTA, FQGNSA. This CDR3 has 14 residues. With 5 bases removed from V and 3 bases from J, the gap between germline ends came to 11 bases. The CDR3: CASSLTGPNQPQHF. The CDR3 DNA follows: TGTGCCAGCAGCCTTACAGGGCCCAATCAGCCCCAGCATTTT.

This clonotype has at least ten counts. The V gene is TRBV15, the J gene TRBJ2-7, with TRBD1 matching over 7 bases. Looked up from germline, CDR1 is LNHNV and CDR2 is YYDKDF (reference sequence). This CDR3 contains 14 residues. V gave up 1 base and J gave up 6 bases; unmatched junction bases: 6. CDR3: CATSRGQGFGEQYF. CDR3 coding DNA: TGTGCCACCAGCAGAGGACAGGGTTTCGGCGAGCAGTACTTC.

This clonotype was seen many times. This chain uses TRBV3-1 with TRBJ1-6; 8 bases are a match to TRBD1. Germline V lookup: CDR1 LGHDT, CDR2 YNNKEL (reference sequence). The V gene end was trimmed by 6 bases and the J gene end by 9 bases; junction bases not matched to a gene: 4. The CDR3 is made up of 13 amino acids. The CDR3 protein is CASSRQGFSPLHF. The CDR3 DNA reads TGTGCCAGCAGTCGACAGGGGTTTTCACCCCTCCACTTT.

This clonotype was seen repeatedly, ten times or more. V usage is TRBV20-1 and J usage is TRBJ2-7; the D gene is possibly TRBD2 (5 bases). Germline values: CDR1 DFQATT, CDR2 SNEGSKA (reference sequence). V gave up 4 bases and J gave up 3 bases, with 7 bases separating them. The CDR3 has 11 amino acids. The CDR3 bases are TGCAGTGCTACCGGGGACTACGAGCAGTACTTC. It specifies CSATGDYEQYF.

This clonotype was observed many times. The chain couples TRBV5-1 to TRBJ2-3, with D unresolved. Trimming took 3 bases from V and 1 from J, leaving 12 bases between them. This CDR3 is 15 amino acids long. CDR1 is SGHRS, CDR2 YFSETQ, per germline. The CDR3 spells CASSSDPTGTDTQYF. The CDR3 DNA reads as TGCGCCAGCAGCTCGGACCCGACCGGCACAGATACGCAGTATTTT.

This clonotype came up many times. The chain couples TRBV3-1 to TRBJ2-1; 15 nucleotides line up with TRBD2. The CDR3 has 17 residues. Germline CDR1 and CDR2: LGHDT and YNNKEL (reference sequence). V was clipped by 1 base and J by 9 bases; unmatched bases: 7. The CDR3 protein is CASSQAWTSGRAAEQFF. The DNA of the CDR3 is TGTGCCAGCAGCCAAGCCTGGACTAGCGGGAGGGCCGCTGAGCAGTTCTTC.

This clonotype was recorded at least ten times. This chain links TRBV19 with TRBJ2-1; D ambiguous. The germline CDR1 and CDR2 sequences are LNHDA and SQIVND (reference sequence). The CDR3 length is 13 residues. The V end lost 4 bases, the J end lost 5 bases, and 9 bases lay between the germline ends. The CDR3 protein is CASSRGSNNEQFF. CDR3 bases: TGTGCCAGTAGTAGGGGATCTAACAATGAGCAGTTCTTC.

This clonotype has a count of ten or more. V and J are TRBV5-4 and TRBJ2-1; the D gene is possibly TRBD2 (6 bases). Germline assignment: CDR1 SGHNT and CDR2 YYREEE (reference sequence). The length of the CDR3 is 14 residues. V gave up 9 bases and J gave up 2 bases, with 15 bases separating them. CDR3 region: CATAGTSTYNEQFF. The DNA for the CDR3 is TGTGCCACCGCTGGCACTAGCACCTACAATGAGCAGTTCTTC.

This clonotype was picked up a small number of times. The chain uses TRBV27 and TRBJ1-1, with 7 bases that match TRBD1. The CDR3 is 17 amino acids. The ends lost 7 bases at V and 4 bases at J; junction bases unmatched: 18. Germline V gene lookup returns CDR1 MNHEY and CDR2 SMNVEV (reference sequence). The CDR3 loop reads CASIQGGGYRGVTEAFF. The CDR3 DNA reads TGTGCCAGCATCCAGGGGGGGGGATACAGAGGGGTCACTGAAGCTTTCTTT.

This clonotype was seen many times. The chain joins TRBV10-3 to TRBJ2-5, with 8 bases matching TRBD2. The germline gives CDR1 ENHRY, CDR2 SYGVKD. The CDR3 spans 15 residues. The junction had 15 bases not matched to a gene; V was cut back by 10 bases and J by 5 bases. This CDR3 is CATKQREQLWETQYF. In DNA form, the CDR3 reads TGTGCCACCAAACAGCGGGAGCAGCTATGGGAGACCCAGTACTTC.

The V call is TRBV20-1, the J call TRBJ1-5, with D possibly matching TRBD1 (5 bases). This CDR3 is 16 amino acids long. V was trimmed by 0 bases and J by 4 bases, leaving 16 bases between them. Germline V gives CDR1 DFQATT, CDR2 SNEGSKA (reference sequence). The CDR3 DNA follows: TGCAGTGCTAGAGATTTGACCCGGGGGTTAAATCAGCCCCAGCATTTT. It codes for CSARDLTRGLNQPQHF.

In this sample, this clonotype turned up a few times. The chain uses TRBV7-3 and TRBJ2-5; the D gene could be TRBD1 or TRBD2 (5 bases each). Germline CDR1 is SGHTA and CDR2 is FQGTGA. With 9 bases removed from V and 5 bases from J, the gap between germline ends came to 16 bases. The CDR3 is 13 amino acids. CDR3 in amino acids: CARGTYPLETQYF. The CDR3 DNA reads TGTGCCAGAGGGACCTACCCTTTGGAGACCCAGTACTTC.

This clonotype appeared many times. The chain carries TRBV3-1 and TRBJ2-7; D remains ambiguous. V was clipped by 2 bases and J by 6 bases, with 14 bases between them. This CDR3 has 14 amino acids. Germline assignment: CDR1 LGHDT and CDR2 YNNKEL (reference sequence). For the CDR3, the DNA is TGTGCCAGCAGCCAAACAATGCCCACGGGCGAGCAGTACTTC. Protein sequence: CASSQTMPTGEQYF.

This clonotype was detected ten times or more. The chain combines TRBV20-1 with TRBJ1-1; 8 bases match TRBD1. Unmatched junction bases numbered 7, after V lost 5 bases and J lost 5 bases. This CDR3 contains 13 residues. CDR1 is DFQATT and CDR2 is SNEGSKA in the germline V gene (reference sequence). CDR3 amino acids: CSAGNRGTTEAFF. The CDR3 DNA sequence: TGCAGTGCTGGGAACAGGGGGACAACTGAAGCTTTCTTT.